A single sample is the source of the 3 T cell receptor beta chains below, sequenced in a study of CD8 T cells in ankylosing spondylitis. Study conclusions and caveats: About 8 highly homologous variants made up a TCR beta motif that seemed to typify ankylosing spondylitis blood.

TCRdb fed the 5' RACE reads into MiXCR, producing one record per CDR3 protein. The table shows 390,000 or so distinct CDR3 sequences, with approximately 20% occurring only once. These receptors have no known antigen. The specimen sequenced was blood, either unsorted or a sorted T cell fraction (not recorded which). The origin of the receptors is a male donor with ankylosing spondylitis.

This clonotype was detected only a few times. The chain recombines TRBV6-1 with TRBJ1-5; TRBD1 agrees at 8 bases. Germline trimming cut 6 bases from V and 11 bases from J; bases unmatched to any gene: 9. The germline V gene has CDR1 MNHNS and CDR2 SASEGT. This CDR3 has 13 amino acids. In DNA form, the CDR3 reads TGTGCCAGCAGGCCGGGACAGGATCTATCCCAGCATTTT. Protein: CASRPGQDLSQHF.

In this sample, this clonotype turned up a few times. This chain connects TRBV12-3 or TRBV12-4 to TRBJ2-1; D gene uncertain. The CDR3 is 11 residues long. Trimming pared 2 bases from V and 8 bases from J, leaving 4 bases between. The DNA of the CDR3 is TGTGCCAGCAGTTTACAGGATGAGCAGTTCTTC. It encodes CASSLQDEQFF.

This clonotype was counted between two and nine times. This sequence joins TRBV4-3 and TRBJ2-5; 8 bases match TRBD1. The CDR3 length is 15 residues. Losses at the gene ends were 3 bases for V and 4 bases for J; bases not matched to a gene: 7. CDR1 and CDR2 (germline): LGHNA, YSLEER. In DNA, the CDR3 is TGCGCCAGCAGCCACGATCTCGACAGGGGAGAGACCCAGTACTTC. Translation gives CASSHDLDRGETQYF.